The clone carrying this T cell receptor beta chain was detected many times. Antigen: not known. The data were obtained in a study of human T cells and chemical hapten exposure. Study-wide results and limits: PT1 expanded TCR numbers tracked positively with patch test score.

Germline V lookup: CDR1 SGDLS, CDR2 YYNGEE. With 4 bases clipped from V and 5 bases from J, the junction kept 5 bases outside the gene matches. The CDR3 loop spans 15 amino acids. TCRdb passed the RACE reads through MiXCR, listing each CDR3 protein once. The sample includes roughly 50,000 distinct CDR3 sequences, roughly 9% of them seen just once. Time point described: pre-sensitization, week 0. Sample treatment: therapeutic diphenylcyclopropenone sensitization with weekly scalp DPC. Unseparated into fractions, whole blood served as the source from which total RNA was extracted. This sequence was found in a woman in her thirties with alopecia areata. Some clones in this sample may be carry-over from other donors' samples. The chain links TRBV9 to TRBJ2-3; 12 positions match TRBD2. The source material was whole blood, sampled in connection with sensitization to the hapten diphenylcyclopropenone (DPC). The CDR3 is CASSLTSGGQDTQYF. CDR3 sequence (DNA): TGTGCCAGCAGCCTTACTAGCGGGGGGCAAGATACGCAGTATTTT.